Listed here are 17 T cell receptor beta chains from one sample, sequenced in a study of blood T cell repertoires in COVID-19. Sequenced by immunoSEQ multiplex PCR; TCRdb stores in-frame clones only, minus some. This sample has 250,000 to 300,000 clones; 90% occur once, and the top ten carry 1.1%. Sequencing input: PBMCs or T cells enriched from blood (not recorded which). The source is a woman younger than 45 who had recovered from COVID-19.

The CDR3 spells CASSPTGTSGSYTGELFF. For the CDR3, the DNA is TGTGCCAGCAGCCCGACCGGGACTAGCGGGTCGTACACCGGGGAGCTGTTTTTT. V is TRBV7-2 and J is TRBJ2-2; 12 bases align to TRBD2. Trimming cost V 5 bases and J 3 bases; bases outside gene matches: 10. Germline V gene data show CDR1 as SGHTA and CDR2 as FQGNSA. This CDR3 has 18 amino acids.

The table lists this clone with a count of one. The chain uses TRBV4-1 and TRBJ2-1; perhaps TRBD1 as D (6 bases). The CDR3 is 15 residues long. Germline assignment: CDR1 MGHRA and CDR2 YSYEKL. Trimming took off 3 bases at V and 8 bases at J, with 17 bases between the two ends. CDR3 protein: CASSHVEGGEDEQFF. CDR3 in DNA: TGCGCCAGCAGCCATGTAGAAGGGGGTGAGGATGAGCAGTTCTTC.

This chain connects TRBV19 to TRBJ1-2, with TRBD1 identical over 9 bases. The CDR3 spans 15 residues. Germline V gene data show CDR1 as LNHDA and CDR2 as SQIVND (reference sequence). After removal of 3 bases from V and 3 bases from J, the junction contained 5 bases not matched to a gene. CDR3 nucleotide sequence: TGTGCCAGTAGTATTGGACAGGGGACCTACTATGGCTACACCTTC. Protein: CASSIGQGTYYGYTF.

J is TRBJ2-7 and V is TRBV3-1 (or the pseudogene TRBV3-2); tentatively, D is TRBD2 (6 bases). V gave up 4 bases and J gave up 2 bases, with 15 bases separating them. This CDR3 has 15 residues. Germline CDR1 LGHDT, CDR2 YNNKEL (reference sequence). CDR3: CASSRPGGGAYEQYF. In nucleotides, the CDR3 is TGTGCCAGCAGCCGGCCCGGGGGAGGAGCCTACGAGCAGTACTTC.

As to this clone: Additional DNA sequences in this sample encode the identical CDR3. V usage is TRBV19 and J usage is TRBJ2-7, with 9 bases identical to TRBD2. Germline V CDR1 and CDR2: LNHDA, SQIVND (reference sequence). After removal of 3 bases from V and 7 bases from J, the junction contained 1 base not matched to a gene. The CDR3 contains 12 residues. The CDR3 protein is CASSILAGEQYF. The DNA for the CDR3 is TGTGCCAGTAGTATTCTAGCGGGAGAGCAGTACTTC.

This chain links TRBV9 with TRBJ2-1; 13 bases are shared with TRBD2. Unmatched junction bases numbered 1, after V lost 0 bases and J lost 7 bases. The CDR3 runs to 15 residues. Per the germline V gene, CDR1 is SGDLS and CDR2 is YYNGEE. The CDR3 sequence: CASSVGGLAGNEQFF. CDR3 DNA sequence: TGTGCCAGCAGCGTAGGGGGACTAGCGGGGAATGAGCAGTTCTTC.

This chain links TRBV28 with TRBJ1-6; D is perhaps TRBD1 (6 bases). This CDR3 contains 15 residues. CDR1 is MDHEN, CDR2 SYDVKM, per germline. Trimming stripped 6 bases from V and 5 bases from J, with 14 bases between. This CDR3 is CASRTQGQNNSPLHF. The CDR3, as DNA: TGTGCCAGCAGGACACAGGGACAAAATAATTCACCCCTCCACTTT. The full variable domain, rest sourced from reference TRBV28 and TRBJ1-6, is DVKVTQSSRYLVKRTGEKVFLECVQDMDHENMFWYRQDPGLGLRLIYFSYDVKMKEKGDIPEGYSVSREKKERFSLILESASTNQTSMYLCASRTQGQNNSPLHFGNGTRLTVT.

This chain connects TRBV15 to TRBJ2-3, with 11 bases lining up with TRBD2. Trimming removed 2 bases from V and 3 bases from J; junction bases left unmatched: 1. CDR3 length: 15 amino acids. Looked up from germline, CDR1 is LNHNV and CDR2 is YYDKDF (reference sequence). CDR3 region: CATSRPSGRTDTQYF. Here the CDR3 DNA reads TGTGCCACCAGCAGACCTAGCGGGAGGACAGATACGCAGTATTTT.

The chain is built from TRBV5-4 and TRBJ2-3; D is possibly TRBD2 (6 bases). This CDR3 contains 15 residues. The V end lost 5 bases, the J end lost 6 bases, and 19 bases lay between the germline ends. Germline V gene data show CDR1 as SGHNT and CDR2 as YYREEE (reference sequence). CDR3 sequence reads: CASSLGGLQADTQYF. The CDR3 region has the DNA TGTGCCAGCAGTCTGGGGGGACTGCAAGCGGATACGCAGTATTTT.

The chain joins TRBV5-5 to TRBJ2-7; 9 bases map to TRBD2. This CDR3 comprises 14 residues. Germline values: CDR1 SGHKS, CDR2 YYEKEE (reference sequence). V trimming: 4 bases; J trimming: 5 bases; junction bases outside the gene matches: 7. CDR3 loop: CASSLSGRLNEQYF. The DNA of the CDR3 is TGTGCCAGCAGCCTAAGCGGGAGGTTGAACGAGCAGTACTTC.

The rearrangement uses TRBV6-5 and TRBJ1-3; D gene ambiguous. Germline V lookup: CDR1 MNHEY, CDR2 SVGAGI. Trimming removed 6 bases from V and 4 bases from J, with 16 bases in between. This CDR3 has 15 residues. DNA of the CDR3: TGTGCCAGCAGGAACCAGGCTTCCTGGGGAAACACCATATATTTT. This sequence encodes CASRNQASWGNTIYF.

The J gene is TRBJ1-2, the V gene TRBV19; TRBD1 is a possible D gene (6 bases). The CDR3 loop spans 11 amino acids. Germline V gives CDR1 LNHDA, CDR2 SQIVND (reference sequence). V was cut by 6 bases and J by 8 bases, with 10 bases left in between. The CDR3 DNA reads TGTGCCAGTAGCCTAGGGGGAGGCTACACCTTC. Protein: CASSLGGGYTF.

This clone has just one count. The genes are TRBV11-1 and TRBJ1-1; D is perhaps TRBD1 (6 bases). This CDR3 comprises 15 residues. Germline-derived CDR1 and CDR2 are SGHAT and FQDESV (reference sequence). V was cut by 5 bases and J by 11 bases, with 24 bases left in between. CDR3 region: CASSQNRAAGVDAFF. DNA of the CDR3: TGTGCCAGCAGCCAAAACAGGGCCGCTGGAGTTGATGCTTTCTTT.

The rearrangement uses TRBV28 and TRBJ2-7, with D hard to call. The germline V gene encodes CDR1 MDHEN and CDR2 SYDVKM. V was clipped by 0 bases and J by 3 bases, with 12 bases between them. The CDR3 spans 15 residues. The CDR3, as DNA: TGTGCCAGCAGTTTATGGCAGATTTTACACTACGAGCAGTACTTC. Protein: CASSLWQILHYEQYF.

This chain links TRBV10-3 with TRBJ2-7; 7 nucleotides line up with TRBD2. Germline V gene lookup returns CDR1 ENHRY and CDR2 SYGVKD. The CDR3 covers 14 residues. The junction had 11 bases not matched to a gene; V was cut back by 11 bases and J by 1 base. CDR3 coding DNA: TGTGCCTCCCACCCAGCGGGAATATCCTACGAGCAGTACTTC. Translation: CASHPAGISYEQYF.

The chain uses TRBV20-1 and TRBJ2-1; no clear D gene. The CDR3 is 11 residues long. Germline V CDR1 and CDR2: DFQATT, SNEGSKA (reference sequence). V shed 0 bases and J shed 10 bases, with 7 bases lying between them. The CDR3 sequence is CSARDPQEQFF. The CDR3 nucleotides are TGCAGTGCTAGAGATCCCCAGGAGCAGTTCTTC.

The chain has TRBV19 and TRBJ2-7, with 7 positions matching TRBD1. V dropped 4 bases and J dropped 3; count of bases not matched to a gene: 6. The CDR3 is 14 residues long. Germline values: CDR1 LNHDA, CDR2 SQIVND (reference sequence). CDR3 residues: CASSTRTGIYEQYF. DNA of the CDR3: TGTGCCAGTAGTACCCGGACAGGTATCTACGAGCAGTACTTC. The variable domain in full, completed from reference TRBV19 and TRBJ2-7, reads DGGITQSPKYLFRKEGQNVTLSCEQNLNHDAMYWYRQDPGQGLRLIYYSQIVNDFQKGDIAEGYSVSREKKESFPLTVTSAQKNPTAFYLCASSTRTGIYEQYFGPGTRLTVT.